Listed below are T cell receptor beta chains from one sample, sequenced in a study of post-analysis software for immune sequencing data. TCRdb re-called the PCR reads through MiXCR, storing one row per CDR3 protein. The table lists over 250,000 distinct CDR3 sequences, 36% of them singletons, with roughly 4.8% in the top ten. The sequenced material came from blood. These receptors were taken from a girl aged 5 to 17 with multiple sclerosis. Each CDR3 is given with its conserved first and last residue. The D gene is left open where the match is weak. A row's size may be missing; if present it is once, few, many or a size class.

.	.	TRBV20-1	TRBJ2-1	TGCAGTGCTAGAGCACGGCAGGTAAACTACAATGAGCAGTTCTTC	CSARARQVNYNEQFF
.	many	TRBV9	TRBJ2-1	TGTGCCAGCAGCGCCAGCGGTGGAGGGCCTTACAATGAGCAGTTCTTC	CASSASGGGPYNEQFF
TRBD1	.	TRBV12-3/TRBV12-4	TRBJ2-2	TGTGCCAGCAGTTTACGGACAGGGGGCAATGCCGGGGAGCTGTTTTTT	CASSLRTGGNAGELFF
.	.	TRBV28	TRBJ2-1	TGTGCCAGCAGTTTACGGGGTTCGCAGTTCTTC	CASSLRGSQFF
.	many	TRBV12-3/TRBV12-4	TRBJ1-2	TGTGCCAGCAGATACGACAGGCGGGACTATGGCTACACCTTC	CASRYDRRDYGYTF
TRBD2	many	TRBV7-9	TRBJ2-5	TGTGCCAGCAGCTTAGCGACTAGCGGGGGCCCTTCCAAAGGAACCCAGTACTTC	CASSLATSGGPSKGTQYF
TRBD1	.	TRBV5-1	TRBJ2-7	TGCGCCAGCAGCGCCGGGACAGGGAAGGGCGAGCAGTACTTC	CASSAGTGKGEQYF
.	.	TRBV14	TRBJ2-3	TGTGCCAGCAGCCAAGATGGAGGCGGAAGCACAGATACGCAGTATTTT	CASSQDGGGSTDTQYF
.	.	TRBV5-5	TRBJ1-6	TGTGCCAGCAGCTTGCGGGGACTTCCTGGGAATTCACCCCTCCACTTT	CASSLRGLPGNSPLHF
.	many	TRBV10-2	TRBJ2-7	TGCGCCAGCAGTGTGGTGCGCTCCTACGAGCAGTACTTC	CASSVVRSYEQYF
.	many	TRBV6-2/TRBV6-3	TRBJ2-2	TGTGCCAGCAGTTACCACGCCTCGCGGGAGCTGTTTTTT	CASSYHASRELFF
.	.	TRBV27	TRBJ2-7	TGTGCCAGCAGTCCCCTTGGGGGGACCCACTACGAGCAGTACTTC	CASSPLGGTHYEQYF
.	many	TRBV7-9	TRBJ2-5	TGTGCCAGCAGCTACCCGGGACTCCCGCGGCAAGAGACCCAGTACTTC	CASSYPGLPRQETQYF
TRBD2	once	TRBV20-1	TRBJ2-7	TGCAGTGCTAGAGGGGGACTAGCGGTCGCGGACGAGCAGTACTTC	CSARGGLAVADEQYF
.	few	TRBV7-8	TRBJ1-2	TGTGCCAGCAGCCCCAAATACATGGAGGGGGTAACGGATGGCTACACCTTC	CASSPKYMEGVTDGYTF
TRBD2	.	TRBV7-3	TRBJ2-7	TGTGCCAGCAGCTTAGTGGGAGCGGGAGGTAGCAATGAGCAGTACTTC	CASSLVGAGGSNEQYF
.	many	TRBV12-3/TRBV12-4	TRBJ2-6	TGTGCCAGCAGTTTAGGATGGGCGGGCCTAGACTGGTCTGGGGCCAACGTCCTGACTTTC	CASSLGWAGLDWSGANVLTF
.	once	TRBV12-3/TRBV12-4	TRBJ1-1	TGTGCCAACAGTTTAACGGGCGGCACTGAAGCTTTCTTT	CANSLTGGTEAFF
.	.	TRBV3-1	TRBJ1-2	TGTGCCAGCAGCCAAGATACCAGGGACTATGGCTACACCTTC	CASSQDTRDYGYTF
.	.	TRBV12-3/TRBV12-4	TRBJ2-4	TGTGCCAGCAGTTTGGAATCCAAAAACATTCAGTACTTC	CASSLESKNIQYF
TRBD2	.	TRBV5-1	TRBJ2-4	TGCGCCAGCAGCGGGGGATCGGGAGGGGAGAACATTCAGTACTTC	CASSGGSGGENIQYF
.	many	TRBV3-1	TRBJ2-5	TGTGCCAGCAGCCCACTTCTACTAATGGGGACCCAGTACTTC	CASSPLLLMGTQYF
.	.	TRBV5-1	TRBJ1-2	TGCGCCAGCAGCTTGGATCACTATGGCTACACCTTC	CASSLDHYGYTF
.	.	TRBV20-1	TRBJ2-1	TGCAGTGCTAGAGATATAGGGACTCCTTGCAATGAGCAGTTCTTC	CSARDIGTPCNEQFF
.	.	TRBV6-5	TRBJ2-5	TGTGCCAGCAGTTACCTAACCGGGACGAAGGAAGGAGAGCAGTACTTC	CASSYLTGTKEGEQYF
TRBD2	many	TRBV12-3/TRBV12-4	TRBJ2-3	TGTGCCAGCAGTTCCTGGACTAGCGGGAGCACAGATACGCAGTATTTT	CASSSWTSGSTDTQYF
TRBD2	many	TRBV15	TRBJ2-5	TGTGCCACCACCGTTAGACTAGCGGGGCGAGAGACCCAGTACTTC	CATTVRLAGRETQYF
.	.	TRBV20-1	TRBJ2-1	TGCAGTGCTAGGGACCAAACAGGAGGGGGGAGTGAGCAGTTCTTC	CSARDQTGGGSEQFF
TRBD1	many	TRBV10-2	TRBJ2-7	TGCGCCAGCAGCGCGACAGGGGACGAGCAGTACTTC	CASSATGDEQYF